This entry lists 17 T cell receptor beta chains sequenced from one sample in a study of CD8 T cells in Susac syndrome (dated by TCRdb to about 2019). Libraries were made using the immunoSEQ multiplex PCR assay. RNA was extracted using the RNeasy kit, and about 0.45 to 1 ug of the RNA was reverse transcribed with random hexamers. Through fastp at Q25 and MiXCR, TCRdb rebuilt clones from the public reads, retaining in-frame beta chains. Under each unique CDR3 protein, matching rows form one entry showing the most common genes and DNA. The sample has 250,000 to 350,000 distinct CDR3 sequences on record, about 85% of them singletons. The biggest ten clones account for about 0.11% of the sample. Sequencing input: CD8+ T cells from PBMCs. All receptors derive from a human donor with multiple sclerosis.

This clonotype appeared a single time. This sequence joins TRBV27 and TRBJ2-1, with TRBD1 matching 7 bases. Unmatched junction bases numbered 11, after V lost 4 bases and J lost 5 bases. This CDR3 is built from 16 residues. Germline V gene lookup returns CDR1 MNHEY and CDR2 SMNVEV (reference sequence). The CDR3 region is CASSSRQGRVDNEQFF. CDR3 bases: TGTGCCAGCAGTTCTCGACAGGGAAGGGTAGACAATGAGCAGTTCTTC.

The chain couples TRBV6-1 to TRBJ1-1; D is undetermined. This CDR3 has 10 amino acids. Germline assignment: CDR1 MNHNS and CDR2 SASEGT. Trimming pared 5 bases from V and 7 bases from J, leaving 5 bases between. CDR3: CASSRYEAFF. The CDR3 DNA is TGTGCCAGCAGTCGATATGAAGCTTTCTTT.

For the CDR3, the DNA is TGCAGTGCTCCGGAACCGACAGAGTATGGCTACACCTTC. It translates to CSAPEPTEYGYTF. The chain recombines TRBV20-1 with TRBJ1-2; tentative D call: TRBD1 (5 bases). Germline V CDR1 and CDR2: DFQATT, SNEGSKA (reference sequence). This CDR3 spans 13 amino acids. V dropped 5 bases and J dropped 5 bases, with 15 bases sitting between them.

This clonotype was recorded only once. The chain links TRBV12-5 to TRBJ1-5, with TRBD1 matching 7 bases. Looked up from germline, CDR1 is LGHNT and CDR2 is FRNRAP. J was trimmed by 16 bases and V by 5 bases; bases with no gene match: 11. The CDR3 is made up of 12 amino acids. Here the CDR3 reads CASGLSHRGEHF. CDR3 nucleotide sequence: TGTGCTAGTGGTCTCTCCCACAGGGGAGAACATTTT.

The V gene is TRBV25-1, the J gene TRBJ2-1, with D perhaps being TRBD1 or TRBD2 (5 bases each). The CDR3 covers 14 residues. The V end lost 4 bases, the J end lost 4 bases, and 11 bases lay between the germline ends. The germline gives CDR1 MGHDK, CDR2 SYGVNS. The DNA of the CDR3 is TGTGCCAGCAGTGCGTCGGGGCCATACAATGAGCAGTTCTTC. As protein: CASSASGPYNEQFF.

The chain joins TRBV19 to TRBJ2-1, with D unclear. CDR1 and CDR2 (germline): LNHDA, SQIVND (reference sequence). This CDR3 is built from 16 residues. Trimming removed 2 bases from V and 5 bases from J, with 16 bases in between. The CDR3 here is CASSIYIRTPHNEQFF. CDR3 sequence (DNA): TGTGCCAGTAGTATATATATACGGACCCCGCACAATGAGCAGTTCTTC.

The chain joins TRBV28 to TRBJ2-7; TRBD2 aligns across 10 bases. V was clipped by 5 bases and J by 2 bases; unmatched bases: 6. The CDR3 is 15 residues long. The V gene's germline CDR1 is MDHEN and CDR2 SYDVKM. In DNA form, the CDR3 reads TGTGCCAGCAGTCTGGGGACTAGCGCTACCTACGAGCAGTACTTC. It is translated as CASSLGTSATYEQYF.

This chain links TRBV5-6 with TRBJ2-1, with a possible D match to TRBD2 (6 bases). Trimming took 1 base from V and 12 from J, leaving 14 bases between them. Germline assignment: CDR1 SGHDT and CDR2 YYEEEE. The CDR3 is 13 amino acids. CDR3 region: CASSLSGVIGQFF. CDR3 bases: TGTGCCAGCAGCTTGTCGGGGGTAATTGGGCAGTTCTTC. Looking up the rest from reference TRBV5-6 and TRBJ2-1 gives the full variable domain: DAGVTQSPTHLIKTRGQQVTLRCSPKSGHDTVSWYQQALGQGPQFIFQYYEEEERQRGNFPDRFSGHQFPNYSSELNVNALLLGDSALYLCASSLSGVIGQFFGPGTRLTVL.

In nucleotides, the CDR3 is TGCGCCAGCAGCTCGGGACAGGGGTCTATTAACTATGGCTACACCTTC. This gives the protein CASSSGQGSINYGYTF. The chain is built from TRBV5-1 and TRBJ1-2, with TRBD1 identical over 10 bases. The trim removed 3 bases at V and 1 base at J, leaving 6 bases unmatched. CDR3 length: 16 residues. Germline CDR1 reads SGHRS; CDR2 reads YFSETQ. Complete variable domain (other parts from reference TRBV5-1 and TRBJ1-2): KAGVTQTPRYLIKTRGQQVTLSCSPISGHRSVSWYQQTPGQGLQFLFEYFSETQRNKGNFPGRFSGRQFSNSRSEMNVSTLELGDSALYLCASSSGQGSINYGYTFGSGTRLTVV.

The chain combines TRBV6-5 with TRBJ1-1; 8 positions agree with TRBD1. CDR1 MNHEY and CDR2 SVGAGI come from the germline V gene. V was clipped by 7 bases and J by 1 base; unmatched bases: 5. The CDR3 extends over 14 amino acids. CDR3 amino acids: CASIEGQGNTEAFF. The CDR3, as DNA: TGTGCCAGCATCGAAGGACAGGGGAACACTGAAGCTTTCTTT.

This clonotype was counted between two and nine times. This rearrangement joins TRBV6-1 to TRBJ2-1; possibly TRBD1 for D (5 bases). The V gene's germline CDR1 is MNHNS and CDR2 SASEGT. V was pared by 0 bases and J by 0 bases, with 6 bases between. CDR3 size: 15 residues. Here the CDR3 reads CASSEAQGSYNEQFF. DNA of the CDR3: TGTGCCAGCAGTGAAGCGCAGGGCTCCTACAATGAGCAGTTCTTC.

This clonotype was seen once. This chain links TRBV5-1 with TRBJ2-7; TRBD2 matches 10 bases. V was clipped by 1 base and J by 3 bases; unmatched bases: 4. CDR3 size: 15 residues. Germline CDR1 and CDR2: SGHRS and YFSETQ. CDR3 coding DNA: TGCGCCAGCAGCTTGTCTAGCGGGAGTTTCTACGAGCAGTACTTC. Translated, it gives CASSLSSGSFYEQYF. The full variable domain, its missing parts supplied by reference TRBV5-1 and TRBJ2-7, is KAGVTQTPRYLIKTRGQQVTLSCSPISGHRSVSWYQQTPGQGLQFLFEYFSETQRNKGNFPGRFSGRQFSNSRSEMNVSTLELGDSALYLCASSLSSGSFYEQYFGPGTRLTVT.

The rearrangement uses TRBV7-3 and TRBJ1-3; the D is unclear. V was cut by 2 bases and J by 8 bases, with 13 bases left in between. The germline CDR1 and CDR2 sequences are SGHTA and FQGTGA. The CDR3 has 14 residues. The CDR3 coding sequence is TGTGCCAGCAGCTTACTCCCCCCCGTATACACCATATATTTT. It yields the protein CASSLLPPVYTIYF. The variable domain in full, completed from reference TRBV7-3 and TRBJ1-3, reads GAGVSQTPSNKVTEKGKYVELRCDPISGHTALYWYRQSLGQGPEFLIYFQGTGAADDSGLPNDRFFAVRPEGSVSTLKIQRTERGDSAVYLCASSLLPPVYTIYFGEGSWLTVV.

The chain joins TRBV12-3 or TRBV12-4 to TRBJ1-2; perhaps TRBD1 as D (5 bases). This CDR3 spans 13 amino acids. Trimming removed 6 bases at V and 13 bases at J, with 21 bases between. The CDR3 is CASRETDIRVCTF. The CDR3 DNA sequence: TGTGCCAGCAGGGAGACGGACATCCGTGTCTGCACCTTC.

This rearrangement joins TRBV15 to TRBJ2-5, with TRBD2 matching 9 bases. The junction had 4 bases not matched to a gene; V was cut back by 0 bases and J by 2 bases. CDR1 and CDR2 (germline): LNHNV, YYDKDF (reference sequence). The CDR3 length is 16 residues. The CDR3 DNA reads TGTGCCACCAGCAGAGAAGTAGCGGGAGAACAAGAGACCCAGTACTTC. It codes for CATSREVAGEQETQYF. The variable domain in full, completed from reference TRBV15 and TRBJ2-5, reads DAMVIQNPRYQVTQFGKPVTLSCSQTLNHNVMYWYQQKSSQAPKLLFHYYDKDFNNEADTPDNFQSRRPNTSFCFLDIRSPGLGDTAMYLCATSREVAGEQETQYFGPGTRLLVL.

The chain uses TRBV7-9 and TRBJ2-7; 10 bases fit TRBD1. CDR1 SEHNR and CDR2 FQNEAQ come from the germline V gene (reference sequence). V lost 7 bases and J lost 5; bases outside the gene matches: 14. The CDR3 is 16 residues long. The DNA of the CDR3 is TGTGCCAGCATTCTCCTTCGGACAGGGGGTATCCACGAGCAGTACTTC. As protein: CASILLRTGGIHEQYF. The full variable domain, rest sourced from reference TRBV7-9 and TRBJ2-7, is DTGVSQNPRHKITKRGQNVTFRCDPISEHNRLYWYRQTLGQGPEFLTYFQNEAQLEKSRLLSDRFSAERPKGSFSTLEIQRTEQGDSAMYLCASILLRTGGIHEQYFGPGTRLTVT.

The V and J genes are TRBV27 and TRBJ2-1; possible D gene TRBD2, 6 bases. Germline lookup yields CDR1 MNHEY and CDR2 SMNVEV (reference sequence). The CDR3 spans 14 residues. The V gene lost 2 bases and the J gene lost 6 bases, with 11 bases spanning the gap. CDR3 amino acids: CASSLDLGGNEQFF. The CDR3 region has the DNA TGTGCCAGCAGTTTAGATCTGGGGGGCAATGAGCAGTTCTTC.